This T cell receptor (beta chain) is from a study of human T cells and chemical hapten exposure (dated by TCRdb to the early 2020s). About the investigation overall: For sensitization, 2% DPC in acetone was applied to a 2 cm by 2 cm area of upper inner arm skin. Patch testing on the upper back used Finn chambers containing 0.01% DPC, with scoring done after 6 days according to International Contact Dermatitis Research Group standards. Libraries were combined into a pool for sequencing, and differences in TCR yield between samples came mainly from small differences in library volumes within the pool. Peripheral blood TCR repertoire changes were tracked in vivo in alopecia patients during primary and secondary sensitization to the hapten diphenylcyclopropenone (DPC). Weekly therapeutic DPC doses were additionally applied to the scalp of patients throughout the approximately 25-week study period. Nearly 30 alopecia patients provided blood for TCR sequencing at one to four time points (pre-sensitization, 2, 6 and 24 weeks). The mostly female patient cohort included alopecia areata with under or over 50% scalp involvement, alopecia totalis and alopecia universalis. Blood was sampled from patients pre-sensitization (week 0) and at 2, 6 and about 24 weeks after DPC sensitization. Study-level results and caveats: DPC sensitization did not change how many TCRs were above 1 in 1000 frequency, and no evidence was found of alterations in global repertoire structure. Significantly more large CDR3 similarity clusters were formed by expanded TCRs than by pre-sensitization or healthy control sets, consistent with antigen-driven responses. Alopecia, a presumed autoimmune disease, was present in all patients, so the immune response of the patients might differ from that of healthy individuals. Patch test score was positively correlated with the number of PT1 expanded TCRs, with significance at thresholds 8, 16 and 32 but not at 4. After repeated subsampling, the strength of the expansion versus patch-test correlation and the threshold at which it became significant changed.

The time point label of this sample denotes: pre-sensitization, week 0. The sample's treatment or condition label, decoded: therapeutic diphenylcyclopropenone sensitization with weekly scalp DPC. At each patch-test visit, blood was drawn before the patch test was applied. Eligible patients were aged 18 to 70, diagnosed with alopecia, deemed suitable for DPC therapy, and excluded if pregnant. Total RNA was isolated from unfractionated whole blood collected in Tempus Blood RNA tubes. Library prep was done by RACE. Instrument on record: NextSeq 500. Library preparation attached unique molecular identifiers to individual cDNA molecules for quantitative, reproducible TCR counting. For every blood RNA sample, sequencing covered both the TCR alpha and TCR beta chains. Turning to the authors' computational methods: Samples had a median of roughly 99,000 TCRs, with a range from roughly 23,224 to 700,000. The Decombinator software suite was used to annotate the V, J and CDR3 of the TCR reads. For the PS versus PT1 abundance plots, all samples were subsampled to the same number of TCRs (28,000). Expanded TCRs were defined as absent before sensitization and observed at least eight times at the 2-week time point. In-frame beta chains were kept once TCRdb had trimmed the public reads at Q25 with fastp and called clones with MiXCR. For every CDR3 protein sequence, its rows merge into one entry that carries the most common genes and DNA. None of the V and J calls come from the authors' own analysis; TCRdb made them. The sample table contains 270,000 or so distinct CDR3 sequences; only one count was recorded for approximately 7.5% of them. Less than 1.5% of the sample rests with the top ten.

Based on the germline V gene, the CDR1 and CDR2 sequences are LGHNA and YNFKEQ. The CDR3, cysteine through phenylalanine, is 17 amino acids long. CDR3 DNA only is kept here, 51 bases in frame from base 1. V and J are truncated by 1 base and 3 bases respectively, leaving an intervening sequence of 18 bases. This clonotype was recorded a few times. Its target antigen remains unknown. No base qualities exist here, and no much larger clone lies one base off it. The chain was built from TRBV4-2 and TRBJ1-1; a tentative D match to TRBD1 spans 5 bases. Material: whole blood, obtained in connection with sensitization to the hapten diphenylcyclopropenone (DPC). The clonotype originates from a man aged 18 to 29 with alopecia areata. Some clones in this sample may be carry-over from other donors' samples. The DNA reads TGTGCCAGCAGCCAAGTTATGGCAGGGCTGGGGCACACTGAAGCTTTCTTT. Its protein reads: CASSQVMAGLGHTEAFF.